This entry is about one T cell receptor beta chain. This specimen belongs to a study of shared clonotypes between healthy human individuals. V was trimmed by 6 bases and J by 2 bases, leaving 9 bases between them. Germline-derived CDR1 and CDR2 are MNHNS and SASEGT. The CDR3 covers 13 residues. Clones were read by immunoSEQ multiplex PCR, and TCRdb kept only the in-frame ones, dropping some. Of 300,000 to 350,000 clones in the sample, around four fifths were seen once. The specimen sequenced was memory CD4+ T cells sorted from blood. The subset: CD45RA-negative fraction. V usage is TRBV6-1 and J usage is TRBJ2-3; D uncertain. This TCR came from a man aged 25 to 40 in good health. The CDR3 reads CASRGPNTDTQYF. CDR3 nucleotide sequence: TGTGCCAGCAGGGGTCCAAACACAGATACGCAGTATTTT.